These 25 T cell receptor beta chains originate from one sample sequenced in a study of T cells in Graves' hyperthyroidism and ophthalmopathy (dated by TCRdb to about 2019). Library generation was performed with multiplex PCR. The listed sequencing device is Illumina HiSeq 2000. The TCR beta CDR3 regions were amplified from the RNA transcripts. The first round of RT-PCR for the TCR CDR3 was performed with the HTBI primer set and the Qiagen OneStep RT-PCR kit. Using fastp at Q25 and MiXCR, TCRdb reprocessed the public reads and kept productive beta chains. CDR3 protein duplicates are merged, each entry listing the most common genes and DNA. Present in this sample are under 450,000 distinct CDR3 sequences, around an eighth of which were seen just once. More than 20% of the sample is in the top ten clones. Sequences were obtained from blood. Receptor source: a man aged 30 to 39 with Graves' hyperthyroidism that later progressed to Graves' ophthalmopathy.

J is TRBJ2-5 and V is TRBV6-6, with D perhaps matching TRBD2 (6 bases). Germline CDR1 MNHNY, CDR2 SVGAGI (reference sequence). The V and J ends lost 1 base and 4 bases respectively, with 13 bases between them. The CDR3 loop spans 15 amino acids. The CDR3 bases are TGTGCCAGCAGTTACTATGGACGGAGGGGAGAGACCCAGTACTTC. It specifies CASSYYGRRGETQYF.

In its sample, this clonotype was seen many times. V usage is TRBV29-1 and J usage is TRBJ2-5, with 13 positions matching TRBD2. With V trimmed by 5 bases and J by 4 bases, 4 bases remained unmatched. CDR1 SQVTM and CDR2 ANQGSEA come from the germline V gene. This CDR3 comprises 14 residues. The CDR3 bases are TGCAGCGTTAAACTAGCGGGGGGGCGAGAGACCCAGTACTTC. Protein: CSVKLAGGRETQYF.

This clonotype was seen many times. V and J are TRBV7-2 and TRBJ2-5, with 7 bases lining up with TRBD1. The CDR3 length is 13 residues. Germline V lookup: CDR1 SGHTA, CDR2 FQGNSA. V was clipped by 3 bases and J by 10 bases; unmatched bases: 8. The CDR3 coding sequence is TGTGCCAGCAGCTTGTACCGGGACAGAGACCAGTACTTC. Protein sequence: CASSLYRDRDQYF. Full variable domain (rest looked up from reference TRBV7-2 and TRBJ2-5): GAGVSQSPSNKVTEKGKDVELRCDPISGHTALYWYRQSLGQGLEFLIYFQGNSAPDKSGLPSDRFSAERTGGSVSTLTIQRTQQEDSAVYLCASSLYRDRDQYFGPGTRLLVL.

Ten or more counts support this clonotype. The V and J genes are TRBV15 and TRBJ1-2; possibly TRBD1 for D (5 bases). The ends were cut back, 0 bases at V and 8 bases at J, with 16 bases in the middle. CDR1 LNHNV and CDR2 YYDKDF come from the germline V gene (reference sequence). The CDR3 length is 15 residues. CDR3 DNA: TGTGCCACCAGCAGAGATCATACAGGCGGGATGGGCTACACCTTC. Its protein product is CATSRDHTGGMGYTF.

The rearrangement uses TRBV5-1 and TRBJ2-7; D gene uncertain. This CDR3 contains 11 residues. V lost 4 bases, J lost 3 bases, and 5 bases lay in between. Germline V gene lookup returns CDR1 SGHRS and CDR2 YFSETQ. CDR3 residues: CASSHDYEQYF. CDR3 bases: TGCGCCAGCAGCCATGACTACGAGCAGTACTTC.

This clonotype was seen at least ten times. The CDR3, as DNA: TGCGCCAGCAGCTCAACAGGGGGCGCGACGCCCCAGCATTTT. It yields the protein CASSSTGGATPQHF. The chain has TRBV5-1 and TRBJ1-5; TRBD1 matches at 9 bases. Per the germline V gene, CDR1 is SGHRS and CDR2 is YFSETQ. This CDR3 has 14 amino acids. V shed 3 bases, J shed 9 bases, and the junction held 7 bases outside the gene matches.

With regard to this clonotype: Germline and junction disagree at one end, which may indicate a read error. The rearrangement joins TRBV4-2 to TRBJ1-5, with D possibly matching TRBD1 (6 bases). Germline CDR1 reads LGHNA; CDR2 reads YNFKEQ. The CDR3 length is 16 residues. CDR3 bases: TGTGCCAGCAGCCAAGGCTACAGGGATACCAATCGGCCCCAGCATTTT. It encodes CASSQGYRDTNRPQHF.

This clonotype was observed many times. The V gene is TRBV28, the J gene TRBJ2-3, with 11 bases matching TRBD2. CDR1 MDHEN and CDR2 SYDVKM come from the germline V gene. The CDR3 extends over 17 amino acids. V shed 3 bases, J shed 5 bases, and the junction held 10 bases outside the gene matches. The CDR3 DNA is TGTGCCAGCAGTTTCCCCACTAGCGGGGGAGTAGTAGATACGCAGTATTTT. As protein: CASSFPTSGGVVDTQYF.

The V gene is TRBV7-9, the J gene TRBJ2-3; D unclear. This CDR3 spans 14 amino acids. Germline lookup yields CDR1 SEHNR and CDR2 FQNEAQ (reference sequence). The V end was cut by 5 bases, the J end by 5 bases, with 14 bases between. CDR3 sequence (DNA): TGTGCCAGCAGCCCGCACCCCCTCGAAGATACGCAGTATTTT. Its protein is CASSPHPLEDTQYF. The full variable domain, completed using reference TRBV7-9 and TRBJ2-3, is DTGVSQNPRHKITKRGQNVTFRCDPISEHNRLYWYRQTLGQGPEFLTYFQNEAQLEKSRLLSDRFSAERPKGSFSTLEIQRTEQGDSAMYLCASSPHPLEDTQYFGPGTRLTVL.

The table lists this clonotype with many counts. J is TRBJ2-7 and V is TRBV20-1; perhaps TRBD2 as D (6 bases). Deletions cut 5 bases from V and 5 bases from J, with 22 bases between. Germline CDR1 DFQATT, CDR2 SNEGSKA (reference sequence). CDR3 length: 15 amino acids. DNA for the CDR3: TGCAGTGCTTCCAGAGTGACTAGAGGGGTCCACGAGCAGTACTTC. It yields the protein CSASRVTRGVHEQYF.

The chain uses TRBV30 and TRBJ2-5, with D perhaps matching TRBD2 (6 bases). V was cut by 6 bases and J by 13 bases, with 21 bases left in between. The CDR3 spans 12 residues. Looked up from germline, CDR1 is GTSNPN and CDR2 is SVGIG (reference sequence). The DNA for the CDR3 is TGTGCCTGTTCGGGCGGGGCAGAAAAGATGTACTTC. This gives the protein CACSGGAEKMYF.

This clonotype was recorded at least ten times. The chain joins TRBV7-9 to TRBJ2-3; no firm D call. V lost 3 bases and J lost 6, with 13 bases in between. This CDR3 has 14 amino acids. CDR1 is SEHNR and CDR2 is FQNEAQ in the germline V gene (reference sequence). The CDR3 protein is CASSFPAVADTQYF. CDR3 DNA: TGTGCCAGCAGCTTCCCTGCCGTGGCCGATACGCAGTATTTT.

The chain couples TRBV20-1 to TRBJ2-3; the D gene is possibly TRBD2 (5 bases). The CDR3 runs to 16 residues. Germline CDR1 is DFQATT and CDR2 is SNEGSKA (reference sequence). Trimming stripped 6 bases from V and 2 bases from J, with 21 bases between. Here the CDR3 reads CSATAGETSFTDTQYF. Here the CDR3 DNA reads TGCAGTGCAACCGCCGGGGAGACCTCCTTCACAGATACGCAGTATTTT.

J is TRBJ2-7 and V is TRBV20-1; TRBD2 is a possible D gene (8 bases). Germline CDR1 reads DFQATT; CDR2 reads SNEGSKA (reference sequence). The ends were cut back, 6 bases at V and 5 bases at J, with 20 bases in the middle. The CDR3 covers 14 residues. CDR3 DNA: TGCAGTGCGGACCCGGGAGGGGGCCTGAACGAGCAGTACTTC. It translates to CSADPGGGLNEQYF.

In this sample, this clonotype turned up many times. The chain joins TRBV2 to TRBJ2-5, with TRBD1 as a possible D gene (6 bases). The CDR3 loop spans 13 amino acids. Trimming removed 7 bases at V and 0 bases at J, with 9 bases between. Germline values: CDR1 SNHLY, CDR2 FYNNEI. The CDR3 sequence is CASIWTDQETQYF. The CDR3 DNA sequence: TGTGCCAGCATTTGGACAGACCAAGAGACCCAGTACTTC.

This clonotype was observed a few times. The rearrangement links TRBV20-1 to TRBJ2-3, with TRBD2 matching 12 bases. This CDR3 has 14 amino acids. Germline V gene data show CDR1 as DFQATT and CDR2 as SNEGSKA (reference sequence). The CDR3 nucleotides read TGCAGCGCACTAGCGGGGGGCCCCACAGATACGCAGTATTTT. Protein: CSALAGGPTDTQYF.

The table lists this clonotype with a few counts. The rearrangement links TRBV5-6 to TRBJ2-1, with 7 positions matching TRBD1. This CDR3 is 13 amino acids long. Germline CDR1 is SGHDT and CDR2 is YYEEEE. J was trimmed by 9 bases and V by 3 bases; bases with no gene match: 6. CDR3 nucleotides: TGTGCCAGCAGCTATGTTCAGGGGGTTGAGCAGTTCTTC. Protein: CASSYVQGVEQFF.

The chain carries TRBV7-3 and TRBJ2-6, with unresolved D. The V and J ends lost 1 base and 0 bases respectively, with 7 bases between them. The CDR3 extends over 16 amino acids. Looked up from germline, CDR1 is SGHTA and CDR2 is FQGTGA. The CDR3 protein is CASSLMGNSGANVLTF. CDR3 nucleotides: TGTGCCAGCAGCTTAATGGGGAACTCTGGGGCCAACGTCCTGACTTTC.

The gene calls are TRBV11-2 and TRBJ2-3, with D hard to call. This CDR3 has 13 residues. CDR1 and CDR2 (germline): SGHAT, FQNNGV. The V and J ends lost 1 base and 4 bases respectively, with 6 bases between them. The CDR3 sequence: CASSLGVSDTQYF. For the CDR3, the DNA is TGTGCCAGCAGCTTAGGGGTGTCAGATACGCAGTATTTT. Using reference TRBV11-2 and TRBJ2-3 for the parts outside the CDR3, the full variable domain is EAGVAQSPRYKIIEKRQSVAFWCNPISGHATLYWYQQILGQGPKLLIQFQNNGVVDDSQLPKDRFSAERLKGVDSTLKIQPAKLEDSAVYLCASSLGVSDTQYFGPGTRLTVL.

This rearrangement joins TRBV12-3 or TRBV12-4 to TRBJ2-1; D is possibly TRBD1 (6 bases). CDR3 length: 14 residues. V lost 4 bases and J lost 3, with 10 bases in between. DNA for the CDR3: TGTGCCAGCAGTTCGTCGACAGGCTACAATGAGCAGTTCTTC. Translated: CASSSSTGYNEQFF.

This clonotype was counted ten times or more. The genes are TRBV5-1 and TRBJ2-3, with D unclear. With 0 bases removed from V and 0 bases from J, the gap between germline ends came to 11 bases. The length of the CDR3 is 16 residues. CDR1 and CDR2 (germline): SGHRS, YFSETQ. The CDR3 bases are TGCGCCAGCAGCTTGGCCTCAGCGTGGAGCACAGATACGCAGTATTTT. This codes for CASSLASAWSTDTQYF.

This clonotype turned up a few times. The rearrangement links TRBV6-5 to TRBJ2-2; possibly TRBD2 for D (5 bases). V lost 2 bases, J lost 3 bases, and 10 bases lay in between. Per the germline V gene, CDR1 is MNHEY and CDR2 is SVGAGI. CDR3 length: 15 amino acids. The CDR3 loop reads CASSYDGVYTGELFF. DNA for the CDR3: TGTGCCAGCAGTTACGACGGGGTCTACACCGGGGAGCTGTTTTTT.

The chain combines TRBV27 with TRBJ2-2; 9 bases line up with TRBD1. The germline CDR1 and CDR2 sequences are MNHEY and SMNVEV (reference sequence). The ends lost 6 bases at V and 1 base at J; junction bases unmatched: 3. CDR3 length: 15 amino acids. The CDR3 DNA reads as TGTGCCAGCAGGGGGACAGGGCGGAACACCGGGGAGCTGTTTTTT. As protein: CASRGTGRNTGELFF.

The gene calls are TRBV13 and TRBJ2-3; D may be TRBD1 (6 bases). This CDR3 has 14 residues. Trimming shortened V by 5 bases and J by 4 bases, and 13 bases separated the two germline ends. CDR1 and CDR2 from the germline V gene are PRHDT and FYEKMQ (reference sequence). CDR3 in amino acids: CASSPGPGADTQYF. The CDR3 DNA reads as TGTGCCAGCAGCCCAGGGCCAGGGGCAGATACGCAGTATTTT. Complete variable domain (other parts from reference TRBV13 and TRBJ2-3): AAGVIQSPRHLIKEKRETATLKCYPIPRHDTVYWYQQGPGQDPQFLISFYEKMQSDKGSIPDRFSAQQFSDYHSELNMSSLELGDSALYFCASSPGPGADTQYFGPGTRLTVL.

This clonotype was observed at least ten times. The CDR3 region is CASSLLRQPQHF. CDR3 nucleotides: TGTGCCAGCAGTTTACTCAGACAGCCCCAGCATTTT. The rearrangement uses TRBV12-3 or TRBV12-4 and TRBJ1-5; D is unclear. The CDR3 is made up of 12 amino acids. V lost 2 bases and J lost 7, with 6 bases in between.